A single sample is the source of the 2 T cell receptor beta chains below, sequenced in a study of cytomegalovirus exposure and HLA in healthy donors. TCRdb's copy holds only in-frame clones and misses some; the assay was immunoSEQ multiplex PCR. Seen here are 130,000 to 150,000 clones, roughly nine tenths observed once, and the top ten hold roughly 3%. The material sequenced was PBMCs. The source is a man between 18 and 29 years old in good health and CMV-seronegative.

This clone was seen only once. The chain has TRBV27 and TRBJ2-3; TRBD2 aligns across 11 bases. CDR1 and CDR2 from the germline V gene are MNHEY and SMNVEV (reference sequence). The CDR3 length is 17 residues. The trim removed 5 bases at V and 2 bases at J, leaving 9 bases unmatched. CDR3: CASSPLAGGRVTDTQYF. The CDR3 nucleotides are TGTGCCAGCAGTCCCTTAGCGGGAGGGCGAGTCACAGATACGCAGTATTTT.

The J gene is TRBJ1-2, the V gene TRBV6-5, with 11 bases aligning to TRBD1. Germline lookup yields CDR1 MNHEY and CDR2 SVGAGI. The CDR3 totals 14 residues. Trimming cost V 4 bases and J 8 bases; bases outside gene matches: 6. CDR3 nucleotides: TGTGCCAGCAGTTTAGGACAGGGGGCGCGGGGCTACACCTTC. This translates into CASSLGQGARGYTF.